The 16 T cell receptor beta chains listed next were all sequenced from one sample in a study of T cell repertoires in aging, cancer and after chemotherapy (dated by TCRdb to about 2019). The instrument was an Illumina MiSeq. Rearranged TRB sequences spanning V, D and J segments were amplified by multiplex touch-down PCR using a mixed TRB-A/B primer pool. The public reads were quality trimmed at Q25 with fastp and then assembled into clones with MiXCR by TCRdb, keeping productive beta chains. When rows share a CDR3 protein, they turn into one entry using the most common DNA and genes. The sample table shows 1,200 to 1,500 distinct CDR3 sequences, and about 46% are seen once. The top ten hold about 17% of the sample. Instead of sorted cells or RNA, genomic DNA extracted from peripheral blood served as the source for amplifying TCR beta rearrangements. The sample consisted of blood. These receptors were obtained from a human donor with a blood cancer.

The chain uses TRBV7-3 and TRBJ2-2; the D is unclear. Trimming left V 3 bases short and J 4 bases short, with 12 bases between. The CDR3 contains 15 residues. The germline V gene has CDR1 SGHTA and CDR2 FQGTGA. CDR3 residues: CASSFPVGGTGELFF. In DNA form, the CDR3 reads TGTGCCAGCAGCTTCCCTGTGGGTGGCACCGGGGAGCTGTTTTTT.

This clonotype rates as medium-sized (0.01 to 0.1%). The chain carries TRBV7-9 and TRBJ2-5; TRBD2 might be the D (5 bases). Trimming left V 5 bases short and J 3 bases short, with 16 bases between. The CDR3 is 15 residues long. Germline loops: CDR1 SEHNR, CDR2 FQNEAQ (reference sequence). CDR3 region: CASSRLPTGKETQYF. The CDR3 bases are TGTGCCAGCAGCCGACTGCCGACGGGAAAAGAGACCCAGTACTTC.

The V call is TRBV18, the J call TRBJ1-5; D is possibly TRBD1 (5 bases). The CDR3 covers 15 residues. V shed 4 bases and J shed 3 bases, with 13 bases lying between them. In germline, CDR1 is KGHSH, CDR2 LQKENI. The CDR3 DNA sequence: TGTGCCAGCTCACAGGACGGGGCCAACAATCAGCCCCAGCATTTT. This translates into CASSQDGANNQPQHF.

By share of the sample, this clonotype is large. V and J are TRBV6-2 or TRBV6-3 and TRBJ2-7, with TRBD2 matching 10 bases. The CDR3 totals 15 residues. The V segment lost 5 bases and the J segment 9 bases; nucleotides outside the gene matches: 13. Germline V lookup: CDR1 MNHEY, CDR2 SVGEGT. The CDR3 bases are TGTGCCAGCAGTCCCCAAGCGGGAGGGGGATTCGGGCAGTACTTC. The encoded protein is CASSPQAGGGFGQYF.

This clonotype rates as medium-sized. This chain joins TRBV5-4 and TRBJ1-1; possibly TRBD1 for D (6 bases). This CDR3 comprises 16 residues. The V end was cut by 0 bases, the J end by 5 bases, with 17 bases between. Germline loops: CDR1 SGHNT, CDR2 YYREEE (reference sequence). The chain's CDR3 is CASSLGMVTGGTEAFF. The CDR3 DNA reads TGTGCCAGCAGCTTGGGGATGGTGACAGGAGGTACTGAAGCTTTCTTT.

V gene TRBV2 combines with J gene TRBJ2-7; 11 nucleotides agree with TRBD1. This CDR3 region has 15 residues. Germline CDR1 is SNHLY and CDR2 is FYNNEI. The junction had 2 bases not matched to a gene; V was cut back by 1 base and J by 3 bases. In DNA form, the CDR3 reads TGTGCCAGCAGTGAAGGGACAGGGGGCTTCTACGAGCAGTACTTC. The encoded protein is CASSEGTGGFYEQYF.

The V call is TRBV4-3, the J call TRBJ1-2, with D possibly being TRBD1 (5 bases). The CDR3 loop spans 16 amino acids. Germline V gene lookup returns CDR1 LGHNA and CDR2 YSLEER. The V end lost 0 bases, the J end lost 6 bases, and 17 bases lay between the germline ends. The chain's CDR3 is CASSQDTATGPHGYTF. CDR3 nucleotide sequence: TGCGCCAGCAGCCAAGATACAGCCACGGGGCCCCATGGCTACACCTTC.

The chain links TRBV20-1 to TRBJ2-5; 14 nucleotides align to TRBD2. The V segment lost 3 bases and the J segment 4 bases; nucleotides outside the gene matches: 7. CDR1 and CDR2 from the germline V gene are DFQATT and SNEGSKA (reference sequence). There are 16 residues in the CDR3. The CDR3 DNA sequence: TGCAGTGCTAGCTTCCCTGGACTAGCGGGAGGAGAGACCCAGTACTTC. This encodes CSASFPGLAGGETQYF.

This clonotype was observed a handful of times. J is TRBJ1-2 and V is TRBV28, with TRBD1 as a possible D gene (5 bases). The CDR3 consists of 13 residues. The V gene lost 10 bases and the J gene lost 0 bases, with 12 bases spanning the gap. CDR1 is MDHEN and CDR2 is SYDVKM in the germline V gene. CDR3 coding DNA: TGTGCCACTTCGCTACAGGCTAACTATGGCTACACCTTC. Amino acids: CATSLQANYGYTF.

The chain employs TRBV7-9 and TRBJ2-3; 10 nucleotides line up with TRBD1. Trimming cost V 4 bases and J 11 bases; bases outside gene matches: 3. This CDR3 is built from 12 residues. The germline V gene encodes CDR1 SEHNR and CDR2 FQNEAQ (reference sequence). Here the CDR3 reads CASSSRDRGQYF. CDR3 DNA: TGTGCCAGCAGCTCTCGGGACAGGGGGCAGTATTTT.

This clonotype is termed large. The chain is built from TRBV19 and TRBJ2-3, with D uncertain. Germline CDR1 and CDR2: LNHDA and SQIVND (reference sequence). The CDR3 totals 15 residues. Trimming took 4 bases from V and 0 from J, leaving 11 bases between them. This CDR3 reads CASSNPRASTDTQYF. Here the CDR3 DNA reads TGTGCCAGTAGTAATCCCCGGGCCAGCACAGATACGCAGTATTTT.

The rearrangement uses TRBV4-1 and TRBJ2-7; 10 nucleotides line up with TRBD1. This CDR3 spans 17 amino acids. Looked up from germline, CDR1 is MGHRA and CDR2 is YSYEKL. V trimming: 0 bases; J trimming: 2 bases; junction bases outside the gene matches: 7. The CDR3: CASSQDPGQGGPYEQYF. CDR3 nucleotide sequence: TGCGCCAGCAGCCAAGATCCCGGACAGGGGGGCCCCTACGAGCAGTACTTC.

The chain couples TRBV12-3 or TRBV12-4 to TRBJ2-7; D is ambiguous. V lost 6 bases to trimming and J lost 3 bases, with 6 bases between them. The CDR3 spans 11 residues. The CDR3 protein is CASSTYYEQYF. The CDR3 DNA follows: TGTGCCAGCAGCACCTACTACGAGCAGTACTTC.

By frequency in the sample, this clonotype is large (0.1 to 1%). This rearrangement joins TRBV29-1 to TRBJ2-2; the D gene is possibly TRBD2 (5 bases). Trimming removed 8 bases from V and 3 bases from J, with 10 bases in between. The germline gives CDR1 SQVTM, CDR2 ANQGSEA. CDR3 length: 12 residues. The CDR3 coding sequence is TGCAGCTCCCGGGGTCACACCGGGGAGCTGTTTTTT. It specifies CSSRGHTGELFF.

Judged by abundance, this clonotype is medium-sized (0.01 to 0.1%). The chain links TRBV11-2 to TRBJ1-4; D unclear. V lost 1 base to trimming and J lost 7 bases, with 13 bases between them. Germline lookup yields CDR1 SGHAT and CDR2 FQNNGV. The CDR3 loop spans 15 amino acids. The CDR3 here is CASSLGGYSSEKLFF. The DNA of the CDR3 is TGTGCCAGCAGCTTAGGAGGGTATTCTAGTGAAAAACTGTTTTTT.

The chain has TRBV29-1 and TRBJ2-7, with TRBD1 identical over 8 bases. The length of the CDR3 is 14 residues. Trimming cost V 6 bases and J 1 base; bases outside gene matches: 8. Per germline, CDR1 SQVTM and CDR2 ANQGSEA. The CDR3 is CSVSPRTGSYEQYF. The DNA of the CDR3 is TGCAGCGTATCACCAAGGACAGGGTCCTACGAGCAGTACTTC.